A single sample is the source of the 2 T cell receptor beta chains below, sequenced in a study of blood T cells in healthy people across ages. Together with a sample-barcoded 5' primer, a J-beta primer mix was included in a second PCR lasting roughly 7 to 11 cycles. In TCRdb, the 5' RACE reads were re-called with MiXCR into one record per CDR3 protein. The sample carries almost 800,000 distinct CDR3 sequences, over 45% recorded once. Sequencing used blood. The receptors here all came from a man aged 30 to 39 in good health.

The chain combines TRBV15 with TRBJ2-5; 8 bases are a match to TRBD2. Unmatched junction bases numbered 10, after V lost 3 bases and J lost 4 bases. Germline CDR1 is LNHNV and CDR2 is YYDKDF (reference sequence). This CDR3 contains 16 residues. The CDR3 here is CATSSGPGLEGETQYF. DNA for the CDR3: TGTGCCACCAGCAGCGGCCCGGGACTAGAAGGAGAGACCCAGTACTTC.

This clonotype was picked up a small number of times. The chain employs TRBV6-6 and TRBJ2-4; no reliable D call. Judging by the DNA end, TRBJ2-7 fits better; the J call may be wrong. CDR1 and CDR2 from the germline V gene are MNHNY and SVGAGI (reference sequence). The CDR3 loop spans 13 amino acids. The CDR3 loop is CASNPKLSGEQYF. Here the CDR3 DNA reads TGTGCCAGCAACCCGAAACTGTCTGGCGAGCAGTACTTC.